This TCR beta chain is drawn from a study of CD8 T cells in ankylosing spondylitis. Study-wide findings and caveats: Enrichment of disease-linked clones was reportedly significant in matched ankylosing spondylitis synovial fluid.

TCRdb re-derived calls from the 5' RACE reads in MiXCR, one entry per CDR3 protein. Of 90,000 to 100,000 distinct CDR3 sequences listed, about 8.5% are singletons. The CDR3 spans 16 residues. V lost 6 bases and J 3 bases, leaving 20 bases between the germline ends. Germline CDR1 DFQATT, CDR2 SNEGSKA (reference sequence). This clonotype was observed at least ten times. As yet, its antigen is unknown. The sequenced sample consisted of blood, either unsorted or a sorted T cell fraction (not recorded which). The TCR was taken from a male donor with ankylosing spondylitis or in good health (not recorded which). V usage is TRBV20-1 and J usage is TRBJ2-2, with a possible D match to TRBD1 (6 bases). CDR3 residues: CSASARVPGDTGELFF. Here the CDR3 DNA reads TGCAGTGCCTCAGCTAGGGTACCAGGGGACACCGGGGAGCTGTTTTTT.